These 20 T cell receptor beta chains share one sample of origin, sequenced in a study of T cells in Graves' hyperthyroidism and ophthalmopathy (dated by TCRdb to about 2019). Preparation of the library involved multiplex PCR. The instrument was an Illumina HiSeq 2000. The TCR beta CDR3 regions were amplified from the RNA transcripts. The first round of RT-PCR for the TCR CDR3 was performed with the HTBI primer set and the Qiagen OneStep RT-PCR kit. TCRdb cleaned the public reads at Q25 with fastp, built clones with MiXCR and kept in-frame beta chains. Records with the same CDR3 protein are collapsed into one entry carrying the most frequent genes and DNA. The sample contains over 700,000 distinct CDR3 sequences, approximately 18% of them found a single time. The ten largest clones represent 16% of the sample. The sequencing input was blood. The source is a woman aged 45-65 years with Graves' hyperthyroidism that later progressed to Graves' ophthalmopathy.

This clonotype was seen a handful of times. V is TRBV4-1 and J is TRBJ1-2; D might be TRBD1 (5 bases). Between the trimmed V and J ends, which lost 1 base and 5 bases, there was a span of 17 bases. This CDR3 is 16 amino acids long. Per germline, CDR1 MGHRA and CDR2 YSYEKL. The CDR3 reads CASSQVGRGGEYGYTF. DNA for the CDR3: TGCGCCAGCAGCCAAGTCGGGCGCGGGGGAGAATATGGCTACACCTTC.

The chain uses TRBV27 and TRBJ2-5; 8 bases are a match to TRBD1. The J segment lost 5 bases and the V segment lost 0 bases, leaving 8 bases of the junction unmatched. Germline V gives CDR1 MNHEY, CDR2 SMNVEV (reference sequence). This CDR3 comprises 16 residues. CDR3 bases: TGTGCCAGCAGTTTATCGATTTCAGGGGGCAGTGAGACCCAGTACTTC. It is translated as CASSLSISGGSETQYF.

The rearrangement links TRBV15 to TRBJ2-3; TRBD2 aligns across 12 bases. The CDR3 has 17 residues. The J segment lost 7 bases and the V segment lost 3 bases, leaving 11 bases of the junction unmatched. Germline V CDR1 and CDR2: LNHNV, YYDKDF (reference sequence). Written as DNA, the CDR3 is TGTGCCACCAGCAGGGGCACAAGGACTAGCGGGGCAAATACGCAGTATTTT. Protein: CATSRGTRTSGANTQYF.

The CDR3 DNA sequence: TGTGCCAGCAGTGAAGCGGATAGGGGTAATGAAAAACTGTTTTTT. Translating it yields CASSEADRGNEKLFF. The gene calls are TRBV2 and TRBJ1-4; TRBD1 is a possible D gene (5 bases). V gave up 0 bases and J gave up 4 bases, with 9 bases separating them. Germline assignment: CDR1 SNHLY and CDR2 FYNNEI. The CDR3 runs to 15 residues.

The chain combines TRBV10-3 with TRBJ2-4, with 8 bases aligning to TRBD1. From germline, CDR1 is ENHRY and CDR2 SYGVKD. The CDR3 totals 15 residues. J lost 6 bases, V lost 2 bases, and 6 bases had no gene match. The CDR3 DNA reads as TGTGCCATCAGTGAGCCGGGGACAGGCGGAAACATTCAGTACTTC. Its protein is CAISEPGTGGNIQYF.

This rearrangement joins TRBV20-1 to TRBJ2-3; the D call may be TRBD1 or TRBD2 (5 bases each). The CDR3 covers 15 residues. From germline, CDR1 is DFQATT and CDR2 SNEGSKA (reference sequence). The V gene lost 1 base and the J gene lost 2 bases, with 13 bases spanning the gap. CDR3: CSARVRDENTDTQYF. The CDR3 DNA reads TGCAGTGCTAGAGTGAGGGACGAGAACACAGATACGCAGTATTTT.

V usage is TRBV18 and J usage is TRBJ1-5; D might be TRBD1 (5 bases). Trimming took off 2 bases at V and 0 bases at J, with 11 bases between the two ends. Germline CDR1 reads KGHSH; CDR2 reads LQKENI. CDR3 length equals 16 residues. The CDR3: CASSPIGGDSNQPQHF. The CDR3 DNA reads as TGTGCCAGCTCACCAATCGGGGGGGATAGCAATCAGCCCCAGCATTTT.

The table lists this clonotype with many counts. J is TRBJ1-2 and V is TRBV7-8; D unclear. The CDR3 is 12 amino acids. V lost 0 bases, J lost 7 bases, and 6 bases lay in between. Germline lookup yields CDR1 SGHVS and CDR2 FQNEAQ. This CDR3 is CASSLAKGGYTF. CDR3 DNA: TGTGCCAGCAGCTTAGCGAAGGGTGGCTACACCTTC. The full variable domain, in which reference TRBV7-8 and TRBJ1-2 provide the parts outside the CDR3, is GAGVSQSPRYKVAKRGQDVALRCDPISGHVSLFWYQQALGQGPEFLTYFQNEAQLDKSGLPSDRFFAERPEGSVSTLKIQRTQQEDSAVYLCASSLAKGGYTFGSGTRLTVV.

V is TRBV5-1 and J is TRBJ1-2; D perhaps matches TRBD1 (6 bases). Trimming shortened V by 4 bases and J by 6 bases, and 13 bases separated the two germline ends. CDR3 size: 13 residues. Germline V gives CDR1 SGHRS, CDR2 YFSETQ. The CDR3 is CASSTGNRDGYTF. CDR3 coding DNA: TGCGCCAGCAGCACAGGAAACAGGGATGGCTACACCTTC.

This chain connects TRBV19 to TRBJ2-7, with TRBD1 identical over 10 bases. CDR3 length: 16 residues. Trimming took 3 bases from V and 3 from J; bases not matched to a gene: 8. Germline V gene data show CDR1 as LNHDA and CDR2 as SQIVND (reference sequence). CDR3 residues: CASSMGQGNIIYEQYF. CDR3 bases: TGTGCCAGTAGTATGGGACAGGGGAATATAATCTACGAGCAGTACTTC. Complete variable domain (other parts from reference TRBV19 and TRBJ2-7): DGGITQSPKYLFRKEGQNVTLSCEQNLNHDAMYWYRQDPGQGLRLIYYSQIVNDFQKGDIAEGYSVSREKKESFPLTVTSAQKNPTAFYLCASSMGQGNIIYEQYFGPGTRLTVT.

The chain links TRBV12-3 or TRBV12-4 to TRBJ1-4, with TRBD1 identical over 7 bases. This CDR3 region has 17 residues. The V and J ends lost 7 bases and 0 bases, in that order; junction bases with no gene match: 11. The CDR3 DNA sequence: TGTGCCAGCATCATGAGGGGGGGGACAGCAACTAATGAAAAACTGTTTTTT. Its protein product is CASIMRGGTATNEKLFF.

This clonotype has ten or more counts. The chain couples TRBV12-3 or TRBV12-4 to TRBJ2-7; 8 bases agree with TRBD1. The CDR3 runs 19 residues. Losses at the gene ends were 6 bases for V and 0 bases for J; bases not matched to a gene: 19. The CDR3 coding sequence is TGTGCCAGCAGGAAAGCAGGGGGCGGTCTAGTTCCAAGCTCCTACGAGCAGTACTTC. Translated: CASRKAGGGLVPSSYEQYF.

The chain joins TRBV5-1 to TRBJ2-5; unclear D gene. The CDR3 is made up of 14 amino acids. Per the germline V gene, CDR1 is SGHRS and CDR2 is YFSETQ. V gave up 0 bases and J gave up 2 bases, with 8 bases separating them. CDR3 sequence (DNA): TGCGCCAGCAGCTTGGGACCAACTCAAGAGACCCAGTACTTC. This translates into CASSLGPTQETQYF.

This clonotype was counted at least ten times. The chain combines TRBV30 with TRBJ1-5; 7 nucleotides align to TRBD1. V shed 5 bases, J shed 3 bases, and the junction held 4 bases outside the gene matches. The germline V gene has CDR1 GTSNPN and CDR2 SVGIG (reference sequence). CDR3 length: 13 amino acids. For the CDR3, the DNA is TGTGCCTGGGAACAGGGGAACAATCAGCCCCAGCATTTT. It translates to CAWEQGNNQPQHF.

This clonotype was detected only a few times. This chain connects TRBV7-6 to TRBJ1-2; maybe TRBD1 (5 bases). Germline V lookup: CDR1 SGHVS, CDR2 FNYEAQ. Trimming cost V 3 bases and J 2 bases, with 13 bases left between them. The CDR3 extends over 15 amino acids. The CDR3 coding sequence is TGTGCCAGCAGCTTTCAGCAGGGTTTCAACTATGGCTACACCTTC. Translated, it gives CASSFQQGFNYGYTF. Full variable domain (outside the CDR3, taken from reference TRBV7-6 and TRBJ1-2): GAGVSQSPRYKVTKRGQDVALRCDPISGHVSLYWYRQALGQGPEFLTYFNYEAQQDKSGLPNDRFSAERPEGSISTLTIQRTEQRDSAMYRCASSFQQGFNYGYTFGSGTRLTVV.

The table lists this clonotype with many counts. The genes are TRBV2 and TRBJ2-1, with 8 bases that match TRBD1. Trimming took 6 bases from V and 5 from J; bases not matched to a gene: 6. Germline V gives CDR1 SNHLY, CDR2 FYNNEI. The CDR3 extends over 14 amino acids. The CDR3 loop reads CASRDREIDNEQFF. In DNA form, the CDR3 reads TGTGCCAGCAGGGACAGGGAAATCGACAATGAGCAGTTCTTC.

A few counts support this clonotype. The CDR3 DNA reads as TGTGCCAGCAGTTCGGAAACACCCGGGACTAGCGCAGAGACCCAGTACTTC. Translating it yields CASSSETPGTSAETQYF. The chain links TRBV6-1 to TRBJ2-5; TRBD2 agrees at 10 bases. Germline-derived CDR1 and CDR2 are MNHNS and SASEGT. CDR3 size: 17 residues. The trim removed 5 bases at V and 4 bases at J, leaving 13 bases unmatched.

This clonotype has ten or more counts. The DNA of the CDR3 is TGTGCCAGCAGCCCGCGGACGGACAGCTACGAGCAGTACTTC. This codes for CASSPRTDSYEQYF. This chain joins TRBV7-9 and TRBJ2-7, with D perhaps TRBD1 (6 bases). Per germline, CDR1 SEHNR and CDR2 FQNEAQ (reference sequence). The CDR3 contains 14 residues. Trimming removed 5 bases from V and 3 bases from J, with 14 bases in between.

This clonotype was detected a few times. The chain employs TRBV7-9 and TRBJ1-1; D might be TRBD1 (6 bases). Looked up from germline, CDR1 is SEHNR and CDR2 is FQNEAQ (reference sequence). CDR3 length: 14 amino acids. Trimming cost V 5 bases and J 8 bases, with 18 bases left between them. CDR3 sequence reads: CASSPRGHKEEAFF. CDR3 nucleotide sequence: TGTGCCAGCAGCCCGCGGGGACACAAGGAAGAAGCTTTCTTT.

The chain is built from TRBV19 and TRBJ1-5, with 12 nucleotides matching TRBD1. V was pared by 4 bases and J by 2 bases, with 12 bases of the junction left unmatched. The V gene's germline CDR1 is LNHDA and CDR2 SQIVND (reference sequence). The CDR3 spans 19 residues. The CDR3 is CASSKPGQGAVYGNQPQHF. The CDR3 bases are TGTGCCAGTAGTAAACCGGGACAGGGGGCGGTTTACGGCAATCAGCCCCAGCATTTT.